This T cell receptor (beta chain) was documented in a study of cytomegalovirus exposure and HLA in healthy donors (dated by TCRdb to 2016 to 2017). Regarding the study in general: In an earlier analysis of some 610 of the donors, under 300 Gb of sequence data and 90 million to 120 million unique TCR beta sequences from some 170 million T cells were reported. The study was designed to test whether signatures of past pathogen exposure could be identified by cataloging public T cell receptors. Typing coverage differed by locus: A, B, C, DRB1 and DQB1 were typed in roughly 620-630 donors, DQA1 in 522, DPA1 in 606, and DPB1 in approximately 450. Among about 390 genotyped donors of the cohort, an average of 235,054 unique TCR beta nucleotide sequences were sequenced per donor, roughly 18% of them non-productive. The study combined high-throughput TCR immunosequencing, statistical association of individual TCRs with disease status, and machine learning to predict cytomegalovirus infection status. Roughly 300 gigabases of sequencing data and 75 million to 85 million unique TCR sequences made up an early release that covered around 640 HLA-typed donors. Alongside the repertoire data, information on donor age, sex, ethnicity and CMV serostatus was compiled. Genome-wide SNP genotypes for about 65% of the 666 donors were used in a later genetic analysis, which treated that subset as a discovery cohort. All discovery cohort repertoires had been generated using a single sequencing platform. Of the 300 to 400 genotyped donors, 65% to 90% fell in the genetic ancestry cluster associated with self-reported Caucasian donors. Four or five DR-DQ haplotypes were handled as single units for association and clustering because linkage in the cohort was strong. The T cell repertoires of around 670 subjects were profiled by immunosequencing and related to cytomegalovirus serostatus. Both class I and class II loci were covered by HLA typing, at four-digit resolution. To study patterns of TCR occurrence, a later analysis re-analyzed previously published TCR beta repertoires from more than 550 donors and added high-resolution HLA genotyping. Along with the approximately 700-subject first cohort, a separate validation cohort of over 90 different subjects was used. In an earlier analysis of 500 to 650 of the donors, high-throughput TCR beta sequencing was used to judge whether each TCR beta V gene segment behaved as functional or pseudogenic. Rather than drawing on any new phenotypic data, the later analysis identified candidate immune exposures from TCR beta sequences and the way those sequences occurred across donors.

In total, about 650 healthy bone marrow donors made up the cohort. Cohort members were all nominally healthy when sampled, although unrecorded immune exposures were likely present. The donor tested CMV seronegative, placing the donor among the roughly 400 seronegative members of the cohort. Every donor gave a peripheral blood sample, and the peripheral blood mononuclear cells from that sample were used for TCR beta sequencing. Genomic DNA extraction from the blood cell samples was performed with the Qiagen DNeasy Blood Extraction Kit. Library preparation used the immunoSEQ multiplex PCR assay. The multiplex PCR relied on a mix of 60 forward primers for TCR Vbeta segments and 13 reverse primers for TCR Jbeta segments. The CDR3 region of rearranged TCR beta genes was amplified from genomic DNA by a multiplex PCR assay. The Illumina HiSeq System was used to sequence the amplified TCR beta libraries as 87-base-pair reads. Per the authors' processing: A later analysis tallied 75 million to 85 million unique TCR beta chains across the 550 to 850 repertoires, and about 10 million of those chains were shared by two or more donors. To remove PCR and sequencing errors, raw reads were error-corrected and collapsed into unique sequences using a nearest-neighbor algorithm that merged closely related sequences. To assign V, D and J gene segments, CDR3 sequences were aligned to IMGT reference sequences. For a sequence to be retained, at least a six-nucleotide match to both a V gene segment and a J gene segment was required. A rearrangement was called productive if the CDR3 had no stop codons and remained in frame with V and J, and every other rearrangement was called non-productive. Following IMGT convention, CDR3 was defined as the stretch from the second conserved V-encoded cysteine up to the conserved J-encoded phenylalanine. The earlier analysis of 450 to 750 of the donors excluded any sequence lacking an unambiguous match to a single V gene segment. In an earlier analysis of around 590 of the donors, a V segment was called functional when productive rearrangements were above 56.7%, and segregating when the standard deviation between donors exceeded 5%. A statistical classification framework was built to diagnose cytomegalovirus status from the catalog of TCR beta chain sequences. V and J gene assignment, in a later analysis, came from comparing TCR nucleotide sequences with IMGT/GENE-DB human TR gene sequences. The TCRdist pipeline was used in a later analysis to assign CDR3 sequences and most-parsimonious VDJ recombination scenarios. In a later analysis, each TCR beta chain was defined by its CDR3 amino acid sequence together with its V-gene family, and reads lacking a unique V-gene family were excluded. As a way to deal with suspected cross-contamination and a sequencing artifact, a later analysis dropped hundreds of nucleotide sequences that were highly shared and had low generation probability. A later analysis calculated a clonal expansion index for each public chain from normalized within-repertoire ranks of inferred template counts. In a later analysis, generation probabilities were computed with a VDJ recombination model fitted to out-of-frame rearrangements, and the resulting probabilities were checked against IGoR. A later analysis scored TCR-TCR, TCR-HLA and TCR-CMV co-occurrence with hypergeometric tests, applying a repertoire-size bias correction to TCR pairs. In a later analysis, false discovery rates were estimated by permuting HLA or CMV assignments 20 times. In a later analysis, co-occurring TCRs were grouped with DBSCAN, and TCRdist sequence similarity was added when clustering was performed within HLA-allele-positive subsets. Co-occurrence clustering excluded repertoires with fewer than 30,000 or more than 120,000 public chains, plus five with anomalous nucleotide sharing. TCRdb carries this immuneACCESS record with in-frame sequences only. Its versions omit some clonotypes, under half of them owing to an unresolved V gene in the studies checked, with the rest unexplained. The V and J calls and clone size were taken over from that table, and D and trimming were inferred from the DNA. In all, the sample holds about 140,000 clones, and over 75% of those were seen once. The ten largest clonotypes hold about 2.5% of the sample.

In its sample, this clone was seen a few times. The target of this receptor is not known. There are no base qualities to consult, and no much larger clone falls within one base. Study-level results and caveats: A later analysis found that TCR association rates varied across HLA loci, with DRB1 alleles showing the most associated TCRs and HLA-C alleles the fewest. Because HLA typing was unavailable for some donors at each locus, only the typed subset was used in association tests. The only immune exposure information available for the cohort was CMV serostatus. A cluster of highly shared sequence variants was judged likely to be a technical artifact of the sequencing pipeline. In an earlier analysis of around 600 of the donors, most TCR beta V segments were observed in productive rearrangements about 87% or about 30% of the time, broadly matching IMGT annotations. The 87-base-pair reads could not distinguish some IMGT-functional V segments, including TRBV6-2 and TRBV6-3, so those segments were excluded. A later analysis associated about 18,000 TCR beta sequences with specific HLA alleles at a false discovery rate of 0.05. In the study, roughly 160 TCR beta chains were listed as associated with cytomegalovirus. Cytomegalovirus status was reported to be diagnosed by the classifier with high specificity and sensitivity in both the original and validation cohorts. The authors suggested that the approach could potentially be generalized to other disease states and immunological phenotypes. The cohort was sequenced for TCR beta chains only, and without alpha or paired-chain data the features that could be detected were limited. A few of the identified cytomegalovirus-associated TCR beta chains were confirmed in vitro to be specific for cytomegalovirus antigens. In a later genetic analysis, a missense DCLRE1C variant was associated with V-gene and J-gene trimming of TCR beta chains, and the association was replicated in an independent cohort. The earlier analysis of some 560 of the donors excluded roughly 16 rarely observed V segments, including chromosome 9 orphons, because counts were too low. When HLA alleles, especially DR and DQ, strongly co-occurred, TCR associations were difficult to assign to individual alleles. A later analysis found that most CMV-associated TCR beta chains appeared HLA-restricted, with HLA associations seemingly driven largely by CMV exposure. Several of the top co-occurrence clusters appeared to be linked to parvovirus B19, influenza, CMV and Epstein-Barr virus, according to a later analysis. A further reported finding was that TCR beta sequences accurately predicted the HLA-A and HLA-B alleles for most subjects in the first cohort. Correlated functional status among segregating V segments might be attributable to linkage disequilibrium, but an unknown experimental factor could not be ruled out. In a later genetic analysis, fewer N-insertions in productive TCRs were reported among donors in an Asian-associated ancestry cluster than the roughly 700-donor mean. While some public TCRs were present in many individuals, most TCR sequences turned up only very rarely across donors. Presence/absence analyses assumed roughly uniform sequencing depth across donors, an assumption that may not hold. In a later analysis, HLA-associated TCR beta chains showed more clonal expansion and lower generation probabilities than non-associated chains that were equally common.

V and J are trimmed by 3 bases and 2 bases, and the gene matches miss 7 bases of the junction. The germline V gene provides CDR1 SNHLY and CDR2 FYNNEI. The CDR3 has 16 amino acids, counting the end cysteine and phenylalanine. Just CDR3 DNA is preserved here, 48 bases in frame from base 1. The sequence links TRBV2 to TRBJ2-1, with TRBD2 matching 7 junction bases. The sequence derives from a man in his forties or fifties in good health and CMV-seronegative. The sample comprised PBMCs. CDR3 region: CASSERTSQTYNEQFF. The DNA is TGTGCCAGCAGTGAGAGGACTAGTCAAACCTACAATGAGCAGTTCTTC.